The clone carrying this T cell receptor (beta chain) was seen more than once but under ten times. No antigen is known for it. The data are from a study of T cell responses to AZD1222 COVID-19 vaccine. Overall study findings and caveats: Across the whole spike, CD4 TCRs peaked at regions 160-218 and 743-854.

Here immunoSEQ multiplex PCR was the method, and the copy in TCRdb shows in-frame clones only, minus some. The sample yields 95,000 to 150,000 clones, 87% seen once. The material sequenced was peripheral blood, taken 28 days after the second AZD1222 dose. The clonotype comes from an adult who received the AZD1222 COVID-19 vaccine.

For the CDR3, the DNA is TGTGCCAGCAAGCGGACAGCCAACTCCTACGAGCAGTACTTC. It is translated as CASKRTANSYEQYF. The J gene is TRBJ2-7, the V gene TRBV28, with D perhaps TRBD1 (6 bases). Germline CDR1 reads MDHEN; CDR2 reads SYDVKM. The CDR3 contains 14 residues. V was clipped by 7 bases and J by 0 bases, with 13 bases between them.